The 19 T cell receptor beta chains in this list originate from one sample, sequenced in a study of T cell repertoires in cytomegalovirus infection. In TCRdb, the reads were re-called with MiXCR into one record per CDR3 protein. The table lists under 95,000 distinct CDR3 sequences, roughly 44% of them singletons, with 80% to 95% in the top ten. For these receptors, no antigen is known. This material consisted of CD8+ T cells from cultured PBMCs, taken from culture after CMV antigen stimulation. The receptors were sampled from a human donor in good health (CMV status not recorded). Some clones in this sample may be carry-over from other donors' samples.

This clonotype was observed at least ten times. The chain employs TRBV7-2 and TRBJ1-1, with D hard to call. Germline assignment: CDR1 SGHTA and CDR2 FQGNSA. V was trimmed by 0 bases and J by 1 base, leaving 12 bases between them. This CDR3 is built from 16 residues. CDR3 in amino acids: CASSLAAPRWNTEAFF. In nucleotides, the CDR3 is TGTGCCAGCAGCTTAGCAGCACCCAGGTGGAACACTGAAGCTTTCTTT.

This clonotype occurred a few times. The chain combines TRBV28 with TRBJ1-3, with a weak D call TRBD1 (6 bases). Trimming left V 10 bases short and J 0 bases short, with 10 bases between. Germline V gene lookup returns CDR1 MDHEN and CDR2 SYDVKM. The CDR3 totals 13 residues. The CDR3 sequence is CATADSSGNTIYF. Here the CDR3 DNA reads TGTGCCACCGCGGACAGCTCTGGAAACACCATATATTTT.

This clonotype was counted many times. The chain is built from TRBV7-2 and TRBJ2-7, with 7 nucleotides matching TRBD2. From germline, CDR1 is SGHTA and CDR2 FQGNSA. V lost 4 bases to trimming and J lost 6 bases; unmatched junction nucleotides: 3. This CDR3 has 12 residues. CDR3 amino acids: CASSSTSREQYF. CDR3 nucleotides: TGTGCCAGCAGCTCGACTAGCCGCGAGCAGTACTTC.

CDR3 amino acids: CASRPGTAYGYTF. The DNA for the CDR3 is TGTGCCAGCAGACCCGGGACAGCTTATGGCTACACCTTC. V gene TRBV27 combines with J gene TRBJ1-2; 7 bases are shared with TRBD1. CDR3 length: 13 residues. In germline, CDR1 is MNHEY, CDR2 SMNVEV (reference sequence). J lost 5 bases, V lost 6 bases, and 6 bases had no gene match.

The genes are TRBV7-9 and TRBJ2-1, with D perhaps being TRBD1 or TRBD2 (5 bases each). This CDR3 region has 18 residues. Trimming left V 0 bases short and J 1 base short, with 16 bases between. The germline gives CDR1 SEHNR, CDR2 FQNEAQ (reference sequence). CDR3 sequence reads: CASSLARGDSVSYNEQFF. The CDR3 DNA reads TGTGCCAGCAGCTTAGCGAGGGGCGACAGCGTTTCCTACAATGAGCAGTTCTTC. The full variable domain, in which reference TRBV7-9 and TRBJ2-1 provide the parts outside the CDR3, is DTGVSQNPRHKITKRGQNVTFRCDPISEHNRLYWYRQTLGQGPEFLTYFQNEAQLEKSRLLSDRFSAERPKGSFSTLEIQRTEQGDSAMYLCASSLARGDSVSYNEQFFGPGTRLTVL.

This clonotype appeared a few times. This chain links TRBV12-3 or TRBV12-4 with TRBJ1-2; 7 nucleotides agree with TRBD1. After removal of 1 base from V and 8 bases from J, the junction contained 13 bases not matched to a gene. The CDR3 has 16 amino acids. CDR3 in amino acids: CASSLGRRGQFEGYTF. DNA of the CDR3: TGTGCCAGCAGTTTAGGTAGAAGGGGGCAATTTGAGGGCTACACCTTC.

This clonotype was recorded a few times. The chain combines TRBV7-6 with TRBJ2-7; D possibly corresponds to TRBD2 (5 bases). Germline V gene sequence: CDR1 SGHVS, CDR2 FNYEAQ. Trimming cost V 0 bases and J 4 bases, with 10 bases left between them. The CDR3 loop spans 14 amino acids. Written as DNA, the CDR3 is TGTGCCAGCAGCTTAGCGGGAGTGACGTACGAGCAGTACTTC. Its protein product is CASSLAGVTYEQYF.

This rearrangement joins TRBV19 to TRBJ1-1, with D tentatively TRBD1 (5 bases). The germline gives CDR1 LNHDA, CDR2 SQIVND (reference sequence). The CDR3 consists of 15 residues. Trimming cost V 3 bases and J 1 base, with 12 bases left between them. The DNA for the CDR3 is TGTGCCAGTAGTATGTCAGGGACCCCGAACACTGAAGCTTTCTTT. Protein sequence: CASSMSGTPNTEAFF.

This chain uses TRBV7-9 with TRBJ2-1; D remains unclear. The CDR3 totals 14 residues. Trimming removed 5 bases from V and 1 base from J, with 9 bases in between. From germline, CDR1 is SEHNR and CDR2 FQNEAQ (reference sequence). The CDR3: CASSQGVSYNEQFF. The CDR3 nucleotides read TGTGCCAGCAGCCAAGGAGTTTCCTACAATGAGCAGTTCTTC.

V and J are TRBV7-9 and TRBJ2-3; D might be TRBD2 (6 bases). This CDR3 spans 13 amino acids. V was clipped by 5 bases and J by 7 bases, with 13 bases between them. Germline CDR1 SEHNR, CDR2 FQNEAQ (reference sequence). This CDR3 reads CASSPAGGNTQYF. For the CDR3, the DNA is TGTGCCAGCAGCCCCGCCGGGGGAAATACGCAGTATTTT.

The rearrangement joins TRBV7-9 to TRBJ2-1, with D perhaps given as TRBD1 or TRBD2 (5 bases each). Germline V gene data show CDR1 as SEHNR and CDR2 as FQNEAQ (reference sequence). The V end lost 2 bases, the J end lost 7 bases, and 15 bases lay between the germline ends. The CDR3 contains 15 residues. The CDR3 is CASSLTSGTGNEQFF. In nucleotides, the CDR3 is TGTGCCAGCAGCTTAACGTCGGGGACGGGAAATGAGCAGTTCTTC. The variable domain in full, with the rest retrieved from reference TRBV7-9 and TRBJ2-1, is DTGVSQNPRHKITKRGQNVTFRCDPISEHNRLYWYRQTLGQGPEFLTYFQNEAQLEKSRLLSDRFSAERPKGSFSTLEIQRTEQGDSAMYLCASSLTSGTGNEQFFGPGTRLTVL.

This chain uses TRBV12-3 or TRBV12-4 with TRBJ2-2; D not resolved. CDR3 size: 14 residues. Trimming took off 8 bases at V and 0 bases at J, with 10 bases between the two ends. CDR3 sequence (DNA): TGTGCCAGCTCCTCATTGGCGAACACCGGGGAGCTGTTTTTT. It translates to CASSSLANTGELFF.

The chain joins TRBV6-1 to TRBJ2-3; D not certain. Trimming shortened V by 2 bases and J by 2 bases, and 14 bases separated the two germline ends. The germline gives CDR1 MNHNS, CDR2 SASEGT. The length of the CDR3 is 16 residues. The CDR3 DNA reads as TGTGCCAGCAGTGAACACTACCGATCCTACACAGATACGCAGTATTTT. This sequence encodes CASSEHYRSYTDTQYF.

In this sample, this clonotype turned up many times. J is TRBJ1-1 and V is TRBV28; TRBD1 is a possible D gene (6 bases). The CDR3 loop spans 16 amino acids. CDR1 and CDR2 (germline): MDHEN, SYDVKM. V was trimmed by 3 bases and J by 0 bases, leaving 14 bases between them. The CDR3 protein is CASSLNLRGLNTEAFF. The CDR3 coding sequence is TGTGCCAGCAGTTTGAATCTCAGGGGTTTGAACACTGAAGCTTTCTTT.

The CDR3 nucleotides read TGCAGCGTTGATGGCACAAGACGATTAGCGGGAGCCGGAGATACGCAGTATTTT. Amino acid sequence: CSVDGTRRLAGAGDTQYF. The chain has TRBV29-1 and TRBJ2-3; 9 bases are a match to TRBD2. The germline CDR1 and CDR2 sequences are SQVTM and ANQGSEA. The J segment lost 5 bases and the V segment lost 3 bases, leaving 18 bases of the junction unmatched. The CDR3 loop spans 18 amino acids.

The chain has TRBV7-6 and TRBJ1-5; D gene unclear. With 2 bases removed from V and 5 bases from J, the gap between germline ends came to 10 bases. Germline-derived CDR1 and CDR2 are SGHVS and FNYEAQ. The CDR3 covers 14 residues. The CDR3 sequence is CASSLPYFDQPQHF. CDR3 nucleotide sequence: TGTGCCAGCAGCTTACCTTACTTCGATCAGCCCCAGCATTTT.

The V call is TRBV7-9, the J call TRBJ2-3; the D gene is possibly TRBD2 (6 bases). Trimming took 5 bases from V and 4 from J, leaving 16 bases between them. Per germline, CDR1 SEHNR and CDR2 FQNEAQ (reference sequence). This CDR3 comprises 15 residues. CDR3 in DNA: TGTGCCAGCAGCCCCCCCGCAGGGAGGCCAGATACGCAGTATTTT. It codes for CASSPPAGRPDTQYF.

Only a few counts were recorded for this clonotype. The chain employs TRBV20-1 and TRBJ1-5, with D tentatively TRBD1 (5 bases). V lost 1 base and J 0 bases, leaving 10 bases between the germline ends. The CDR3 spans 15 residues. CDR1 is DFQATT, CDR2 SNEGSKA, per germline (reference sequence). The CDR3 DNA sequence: TGCAGTGCTAGAGTCCGACAGAATAGCAATCAGCCCCAGCATTTT. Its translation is CSARVRQNSNQPQHF.

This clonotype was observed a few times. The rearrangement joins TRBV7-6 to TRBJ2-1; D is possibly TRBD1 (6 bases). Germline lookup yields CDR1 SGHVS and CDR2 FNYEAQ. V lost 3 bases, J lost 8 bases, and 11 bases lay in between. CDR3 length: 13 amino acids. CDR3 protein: CASSLRGGHEQFF. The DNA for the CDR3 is TGTGCCAGCAGCTTGAGAGGGGGTCATGAGCAGTTCTTC.